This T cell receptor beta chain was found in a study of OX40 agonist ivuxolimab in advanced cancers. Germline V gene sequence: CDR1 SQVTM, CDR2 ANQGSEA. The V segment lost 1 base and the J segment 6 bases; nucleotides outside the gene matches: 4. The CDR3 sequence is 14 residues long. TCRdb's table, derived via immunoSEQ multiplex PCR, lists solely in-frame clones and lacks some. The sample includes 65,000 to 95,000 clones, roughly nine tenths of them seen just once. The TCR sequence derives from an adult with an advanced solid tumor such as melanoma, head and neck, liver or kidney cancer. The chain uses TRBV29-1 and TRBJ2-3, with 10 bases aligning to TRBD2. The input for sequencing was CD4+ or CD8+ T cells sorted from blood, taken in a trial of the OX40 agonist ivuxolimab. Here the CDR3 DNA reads TGCAGCGTTGAAGGAAGCGGGGGGGTGGATACGCAGTATTTT. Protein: CSVEGSGGVDTQYF.